These T cell receptor beta chains were read from a single sample in a study of T cell repertoires in cytomegalovirus infection. MiXCR, applied by TCRdb to the reads, yields one record per CDR3 protein. The sample carries some 450,000 distinct CDR3 sequences, approximately 33% recorded once. The sample comprised PBMCs. These receptors were obtained from a human donor in good health (CMV status not recorded). Some clones in this sample may be carry-over from other donors' samples. Both conserved end residues are part of each CDR3. Each record gives: clone size, J gene, V gene, D gene, CDR3 protein, CDR3 DNA. D genes are given only for firm matches. Rows give clone size only sometimes, using once, few, many, or a class for an expanded clone.

.	TRBJ2-7	TRBV27	.	CASTPGQYGGEQYF	TGTGCCAGCACTCCCGGACAGTACGGAGGCGAGCAGTACTTC
few	TRBJ2-7	TRBV12-3/TRBV12-4	.	CASSYGRQGTYEQYF	TGTGCCAGCAGTTACGGGAGACAGGGAACCTACGAGCAGTACTTC
.	TRBJ2-7	TRBV7-8	.	CASSPRVRQGSYEQYF	TGTGCCAGCAGCCCAAGGGTCAGGCAGGGCTCCTACGAGCAGTACTTC
few	TRBJ2-3	TRBV5-6	.	CASIREDTQYF	TGTGCCAGCATTAGGGAAGATACGCAGTATTTT
.	TRBJ1-1	TRBV19	.	CASSPRVARMNTEAFF	TGTGCCAGTAGTCCTAGGGTCGCCAGGATGAACACTGAAGCTTTCTTT
many	TRBJ2-7	TRBV7-8	TRBD1	CASSLGGQGYEQYF	TGTGCCAGCAGCTTAGGCGGACAGGGTTACGAGCAGTACTTC
.	TRBJ1-1	TRBV7-9	.	CASSLGSVWDTEAFF	TGTGCCAGCAGCTTAGGCTCGGTATGGGACACTGAAGCTTTCTTT
few	TRBJ2-1	TRBV5-6	.	CASSLNRYEQFF	TGTGCCAGCAGCTTGAACCGGTATGAGCAGTTCTTC
few	TRBJ2-1	TRBV27	TRBD2	CASSLLAGGKNEQFF	TGTGCCAGCAGTCTTCTAGCGGGGGGGAAGAATGAGCAGTTCTTC
.	TRBJ2-1	TRBV19	.	CASSITEMGPYNEQFF	TGTGCCAGTAGTATTACGGAGATGGGGCCCTACAATGAGCAGTTCTTC
.	TRBJ1-2	TRBV5-6	.	CASSSTRDSRRGYTF	TGTGCCAGCAGCTCGACCCGGGACTCTAGGAGGGGCTACACCTTC
.	TRBJ1-6	TRBV7-8	TRBD1	CASSPRDRESSPLHF	TGTGCCAGCAGCCCACGGGACAGGGAATCTTCACCCCTCCACTTT
many	TRBJ2-7	TRBV7-2	.	CASSLGLSVYEQYF	TGTGCCAGCAGCTTAGGTTTAAGCGTCTACGAGCAGTACTTC
.	TRBJ1-6	TRBV28	.	CASSDLSSSYNSPLHF	TGTGCCAGCAGTGACCTCAGTAGCTCCTATAATTCACCCCTCCACTTT
.	TRBJ2-3	TRBV4-2	TRBD2	CASSQDIGLAGGFRVTDTQYF	TGTGCCAGCAGCCAAGATATCGGACTAGCGGGGGGGTTCCGAGTTACAGATACGCAGTATTTT
.	TRBJ1-1	TRBV12-3/TRBV12-4	TRBD1	CASSPDRDSLNTEAFF	TGTGCCAGCAGTCCGGACAGGGACTCTTTGAACACTGAAGCTTTCTTT
few	TRBJ1-1	TRBV2	TRBD1	CASRGQGDTEAFF	TGTGCCAGCAGAGGACAGGGGGACACTGAAGCTTTCTTT
few	TRBJ1-4	TRBV28	TRBD1	CASSYPGQGLELFF	TGTGCCAGCAGTTACCCGGGACAGGGGTTGGAACTGTTTTTT
once	TRBJ2-7	TRBV12-3/TRBV12-4	TRBD1	CASSLLGDRSSYEQYF	TGTGCCAGCAGTCTCTTAGGGGACAGGAGCTCCTACGAGCAGTACTTC
.	TRBJ2-5	TRBV10-2	.	CASSEDTQETQYF	TGCGCCAGCAGTGAGGACACTCAAGAGACCCAGTACTTC
.	TRBJ1-2	TRBV5-6	TRBD1	CASKPRGTATGVSYTF	TGTGCCAGCAAACCCCGTGGGACAGCTACCGGGGTCAGCTACACCTTC
.	TRBJ2-3	TRBV7-2	TRBD2	CASSLSAGIADTQYF	TGTGCCAGCAGCTTATCAGCGGGGATCGCAGATACGCAGTATTTT
.	TRBJ2-4	TRBV28	TRBD1	CASSLLGQGFKNIQYF	TGTGCCAGCAGTTTATTAGGACAGGGCTTCAAAAACATTCAGTACTTC
many	TRBJ2-5	TRBV7-2	.	CASTSGGAYQETQYF	TGTGCCAGCACCTCAGGGGGGGCCTACCAAGAGACCCAGTACTTC
.	TRBJ2-1	TRBV6-1	.	CASSEVGGVVEQFF	TGTGCCAGCAGTGAAGTTGGGGGAGTCGTCGAGCAGTTCTTC
many	TRBJ2-5	TRBV7-8	.	CASSFLFQVETQYF	TGTGCCAGCAGTTTTCTGTTCCAGGTGGAGACCCAGTACTTC
few	TRBJ2-1	TRBV6-1	TRBD2	CASSEAGGDNEQFF	TGTGCCAGCAGTGAGGCGGGGGGGGACAATGAGCAGTTCTTC
.	TRBJ2-1	TRBV13	TRBD1	CASSVSGQGIHNEQFF	TGTGCCAGCTCCGTGTCAGGACAGGGTATCCACAATGAGCAGTTCTTC
few	TRBJ1-1	TRBV2	TRBD1	CASSEAWDRGNTEAFF	TGTGCCAGCAGTGAAGCGTGGGACAGGGGGAACACTGAAGCTTTCTTT
once	TRBJ1-4	TRBV28	.	CASSPPSGLTNEKLFF	TGTGCCAGCAGTCCACCCTCAGGGTTAACTAATGAAAAACTGTTTTTT
many	TRBJ1-5	TRBV7-9	.	CASSSVNQPQHF	TGTGCCAGCAGCTCAGTTAATCAGCCCCAGCATTTT